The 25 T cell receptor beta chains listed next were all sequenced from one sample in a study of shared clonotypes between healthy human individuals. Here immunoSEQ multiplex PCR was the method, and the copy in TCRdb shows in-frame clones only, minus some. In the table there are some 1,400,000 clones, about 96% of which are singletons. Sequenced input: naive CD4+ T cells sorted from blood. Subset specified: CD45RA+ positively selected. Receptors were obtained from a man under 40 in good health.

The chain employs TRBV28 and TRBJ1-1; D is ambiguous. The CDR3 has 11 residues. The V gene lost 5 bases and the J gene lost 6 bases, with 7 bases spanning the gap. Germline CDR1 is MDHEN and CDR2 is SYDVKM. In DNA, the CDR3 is TGTGCCAGCAGTGCGGTGGCTGAAGCTTTCTTT. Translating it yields CASSAVAEAFF.

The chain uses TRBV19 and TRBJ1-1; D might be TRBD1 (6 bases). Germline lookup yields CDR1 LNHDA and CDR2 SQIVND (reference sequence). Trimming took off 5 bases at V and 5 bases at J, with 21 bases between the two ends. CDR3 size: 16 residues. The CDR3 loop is CASSVTFGGADTEAFF. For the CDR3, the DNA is TGTGCCAGTAGTGTAACCTTTGGGGGGGCTGATACTGAAGCTTTCTTT.

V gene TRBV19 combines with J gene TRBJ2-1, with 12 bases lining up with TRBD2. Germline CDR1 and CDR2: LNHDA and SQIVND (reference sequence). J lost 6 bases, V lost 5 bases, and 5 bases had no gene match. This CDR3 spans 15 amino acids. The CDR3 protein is CASSGLAGLINEQFF. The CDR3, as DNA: TGTGCCAGTAGTGGACTAGCGGGACTAATCAATGAGCAGTTCTTC.

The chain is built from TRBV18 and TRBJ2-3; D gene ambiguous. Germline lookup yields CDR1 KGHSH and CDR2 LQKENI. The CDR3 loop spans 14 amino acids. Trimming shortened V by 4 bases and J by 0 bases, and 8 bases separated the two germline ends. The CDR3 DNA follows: TGTGCCAGCTCACTAACGTCTAGCACAGATACGCAGTATTTT. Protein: CASSLTSSTDTQYF.

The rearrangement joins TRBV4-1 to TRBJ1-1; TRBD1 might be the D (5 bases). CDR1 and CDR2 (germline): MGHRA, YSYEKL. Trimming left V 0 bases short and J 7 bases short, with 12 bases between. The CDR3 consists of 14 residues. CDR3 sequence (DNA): TGCGCCAGCAGCCAAGACGGATCCAGGGTTGAAGCTTTCTTT. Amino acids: CASSQDGSRVEAFF.

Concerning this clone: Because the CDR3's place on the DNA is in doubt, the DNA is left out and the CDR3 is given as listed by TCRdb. This chain's CDR3 is CAWTFGAKYEQYF. This chain uses TRBV30 with TRBJ2-7. Germline lookup yields CDR1 GTSNPN and CDR2 SVGIG (reference sequence). With termini counted, the CDR3 has 13 amino acids.

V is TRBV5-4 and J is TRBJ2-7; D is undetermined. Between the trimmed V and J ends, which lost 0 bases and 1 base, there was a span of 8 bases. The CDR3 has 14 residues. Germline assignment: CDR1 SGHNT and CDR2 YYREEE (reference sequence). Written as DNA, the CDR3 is TGTGCCAGCAGCTTGGGGATGAAGTCCTACGAGCAGTACTTC. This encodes CASSLGMKSYEQYF.

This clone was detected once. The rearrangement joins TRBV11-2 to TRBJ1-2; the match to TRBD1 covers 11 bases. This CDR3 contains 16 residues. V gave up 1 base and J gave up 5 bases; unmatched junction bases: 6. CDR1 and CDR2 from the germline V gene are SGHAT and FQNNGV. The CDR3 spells CASSLGTGGDLYGYTF. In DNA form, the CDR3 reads TGTGCCAGCAGCTTAGGGACAGGGGGCGATTTATATGGCTACACCTTC.

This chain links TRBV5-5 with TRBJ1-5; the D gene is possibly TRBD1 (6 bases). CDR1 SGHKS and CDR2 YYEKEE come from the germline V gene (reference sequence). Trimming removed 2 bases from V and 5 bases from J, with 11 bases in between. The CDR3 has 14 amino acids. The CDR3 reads CASSFGQIHQPQHF. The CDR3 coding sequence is TGTGCCAGCAGCTTTGGACAGATCCATCAGCCCCAGCATTTT.

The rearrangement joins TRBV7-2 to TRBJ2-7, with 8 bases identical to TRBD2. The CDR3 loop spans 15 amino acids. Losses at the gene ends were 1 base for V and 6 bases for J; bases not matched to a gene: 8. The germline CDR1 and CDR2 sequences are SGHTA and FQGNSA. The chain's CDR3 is CASSLEVGRASEQYF. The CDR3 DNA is TGTGCCAGCAGCTTAGAGGTCGGGAGGGCCTCCGAGCAGTACTTC.

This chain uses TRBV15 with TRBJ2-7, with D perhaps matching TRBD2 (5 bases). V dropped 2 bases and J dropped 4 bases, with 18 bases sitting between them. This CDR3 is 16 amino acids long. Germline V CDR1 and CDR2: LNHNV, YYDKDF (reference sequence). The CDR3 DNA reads TGTGCCACCAGCAGATTTACCGGGGAGCCGTCGTACGAGCAGTACTTC. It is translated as CATSRFTGEPSYEQYF.

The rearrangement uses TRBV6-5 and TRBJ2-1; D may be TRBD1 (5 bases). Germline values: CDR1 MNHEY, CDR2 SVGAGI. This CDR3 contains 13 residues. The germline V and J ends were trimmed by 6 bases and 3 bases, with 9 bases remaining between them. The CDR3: CASRRGLYNEQFF. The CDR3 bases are TGTGCCAGCAGAAGGGGCCTCTACAATGAGCAGTTCTTC.

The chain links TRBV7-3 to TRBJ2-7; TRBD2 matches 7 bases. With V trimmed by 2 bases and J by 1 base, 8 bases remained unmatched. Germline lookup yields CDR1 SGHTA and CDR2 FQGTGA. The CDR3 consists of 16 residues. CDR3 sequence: CASSLRGGSQSYEQYF. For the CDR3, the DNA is TGTGCCAGCAGCTTACGAGGCGGGAGCCAATCCTACGAGCAGTACTTC.

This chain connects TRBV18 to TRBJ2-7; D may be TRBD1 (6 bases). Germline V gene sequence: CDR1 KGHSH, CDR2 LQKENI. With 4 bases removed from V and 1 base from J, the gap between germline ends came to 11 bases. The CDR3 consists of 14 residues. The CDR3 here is CASSLAQGSYEQYF. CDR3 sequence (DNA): TGTGCCAGCTCACTAGCACAGGGTTCCTACGAGCAGTACTTC.

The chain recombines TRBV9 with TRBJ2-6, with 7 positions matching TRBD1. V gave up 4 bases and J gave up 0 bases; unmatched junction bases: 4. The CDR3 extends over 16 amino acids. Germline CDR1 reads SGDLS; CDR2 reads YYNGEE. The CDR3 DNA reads TGTGCCAGCAGCAGGACAGGCTCCTCTGGGGCCAACGTCCTGACTTTC. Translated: CASSRTGSSGANVLTF.

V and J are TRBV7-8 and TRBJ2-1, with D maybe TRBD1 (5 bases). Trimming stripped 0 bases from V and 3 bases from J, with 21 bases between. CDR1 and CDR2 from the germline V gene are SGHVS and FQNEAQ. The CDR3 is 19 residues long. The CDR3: CASSLAFNRGWDIYNEQFF. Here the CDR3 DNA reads TGTGCCAGCAGCTTAGCCTTTAATAGGGGATGGGATATCTACAATGAGCAGTTCTTC.

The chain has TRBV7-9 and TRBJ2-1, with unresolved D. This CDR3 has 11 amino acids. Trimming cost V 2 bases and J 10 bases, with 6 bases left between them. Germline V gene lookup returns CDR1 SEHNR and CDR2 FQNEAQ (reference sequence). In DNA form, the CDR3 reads TGTGCCAGCAGCTTAATCGGGGAGCAGTTCTTC. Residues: CASSLIGEQFF.

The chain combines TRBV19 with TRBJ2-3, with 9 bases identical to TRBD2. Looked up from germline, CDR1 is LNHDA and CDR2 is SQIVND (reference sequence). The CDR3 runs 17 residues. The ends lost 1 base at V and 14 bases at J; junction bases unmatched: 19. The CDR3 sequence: CASSIVFTSSGKHNPYF. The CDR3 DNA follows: TGTGCCAGTAGTATAGTCTTTACGTCTAGCGGGAAGCACAATCCGTATTTT.

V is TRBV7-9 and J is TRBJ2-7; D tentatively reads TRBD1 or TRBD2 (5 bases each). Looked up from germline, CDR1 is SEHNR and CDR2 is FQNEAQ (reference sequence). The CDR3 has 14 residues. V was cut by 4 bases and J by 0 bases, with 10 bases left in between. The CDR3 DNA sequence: TGTGCCAGCAGCTACGGGGCAAGCTCCTACGAGCAGTACTTC. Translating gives CASSYGASSYEQYF.

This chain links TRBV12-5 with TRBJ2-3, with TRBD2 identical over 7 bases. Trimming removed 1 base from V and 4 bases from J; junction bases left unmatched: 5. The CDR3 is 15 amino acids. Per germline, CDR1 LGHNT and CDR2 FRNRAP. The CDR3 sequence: CASGLASGGADTQYF. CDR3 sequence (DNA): TGTGCTAGTGGTTTGGCTAGCGGAGGGGCAGATACGCAGTATTTT. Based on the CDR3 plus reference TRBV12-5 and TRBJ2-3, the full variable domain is DARVTQTPRHKVTEMGQEVTMRCQPILGHNTVFWYRQTMMQGLELLAYFRNRAPLDDSGMPKDRFSAEMPDATLATLKIQPSEPRDSAVYFCASGLASGGADTQYFGPGTRLTVL.

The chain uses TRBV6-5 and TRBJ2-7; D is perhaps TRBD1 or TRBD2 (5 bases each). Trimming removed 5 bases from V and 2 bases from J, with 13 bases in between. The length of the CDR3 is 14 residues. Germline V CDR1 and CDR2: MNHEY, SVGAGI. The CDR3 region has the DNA TGTGCCAGCAGTCTCCGACGGGACGCCTACGAGCAGTACTTC. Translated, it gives CASSLRRDAYEQYF.

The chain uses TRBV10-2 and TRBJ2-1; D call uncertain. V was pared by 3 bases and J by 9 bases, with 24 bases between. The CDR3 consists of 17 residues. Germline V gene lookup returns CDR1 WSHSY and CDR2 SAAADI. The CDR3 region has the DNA TGCGCCAGCAGTGAAGTCCTCCCCGCGGTTACTAAAAGTGAGCAGTTCTTC. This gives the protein CASSEVLPAVTKSEQFF.

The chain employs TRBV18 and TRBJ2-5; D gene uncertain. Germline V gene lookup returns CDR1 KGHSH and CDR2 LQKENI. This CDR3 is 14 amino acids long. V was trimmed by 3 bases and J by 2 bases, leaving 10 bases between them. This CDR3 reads CASSPSAWQETQYF. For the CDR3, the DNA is TGTGCCAGCTCACCCTCCGCCTGGCAAGAGACCCAGTACTTC.

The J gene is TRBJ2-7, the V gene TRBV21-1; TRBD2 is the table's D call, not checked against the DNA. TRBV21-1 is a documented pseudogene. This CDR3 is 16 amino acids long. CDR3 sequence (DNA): TGTGCCAGCAGCAAGGGGCTAGCGGGAGGCTCCTACGAGCAGTACTTC. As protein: CASSKGLAGGSYEQYF.

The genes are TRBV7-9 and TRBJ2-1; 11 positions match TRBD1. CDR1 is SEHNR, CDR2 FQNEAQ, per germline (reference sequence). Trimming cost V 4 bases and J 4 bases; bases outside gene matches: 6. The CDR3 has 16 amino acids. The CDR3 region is CASSSGQGAMYNEQFF. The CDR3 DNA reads TGTGCCAGCAGCTCCGGACAGGGGGCTATGTACAATGAGCAGTTCTTC.